One and the same sample provided the 17 T cell receptor beta chains below, sequenced in a study of shared clonotypes between healthy human individuals. Measured with immunoSEQ multiplex PCR; TCRdb has only the in-frame clones, and not every one. Of some 680,000 clones in the sample, 60% to 75% were seen once. The sequenced material came from memory CD4+ T cells sorted from blood. Subset noted: CD45RA-negative fraction. The receptors were sampled from a woman in her 30s in good health.

The chain employs TRBV9 and TRBJ2-1; the match to TRBD2 covers 10 bases. V gave up 2 bases and J gave up 9 bases; unmatched junction bases: 11. CDR3 length: 16 residues. Germline values: CDR1 SGDLS, CDR2 YYNGEE. The CDR3 loop is CASSVQGAGGPGEQFF. For the CDR3, the DNA is TGTGCCAGCAGCGTCCAGGGAGCGGGAGGGCCGGGTGAGCAGTTCTTC.

The chain is built from TRBV15 and TRBJ2-1, with 7 bases aligning to TRBD2. Germline V gene sequence: CDR1 LNHNV, CDR2 YYDKDF (reference sequence). This CDR3 is built from 13 residues. V dropped 5 bases and J dropped 6; count of bases not matched to a gene: 4. CDR3 sequence (DNA): TGTGCCACCAGCCGCAGACTAGCCAATGAGCAGTTCTTC. This encodes CATSRRLANEQFF.

The chain uses TRBV7-5 and TRBJ1-4; the D call of TRBD1 is as the table states it, not checked on the DNA. TRBV7-5 represents a pseudogene. The CDR3 contains 12 residues. CDR3 in DNA: TGTGCCAGCAGCCCCGGGCAGGGGGAACTGTTTTTT. Amino acid sequence: CASSPGQGELFF.

The chain employs TRBV2 and TRBJ2-1; D not resolved. The CDR3 contains 15 residues. Trimming stripped 4 bases from V and 4 bases from J, with 14 bases between. Germline loops: CDR1 SNHLY, CDR2 FYNNEI. The CDR3 loop reads CASSGGSSSYNEQFF. The CDR3 DNA sequence: TGTGCCAGCAGTGGGGGATCTTCCTCATACAATGAGCAGTTCTTC.

Notes on this clone: A read error may account for a junction end that differs from germline. The chain links TRBV6-1 to TRBJ2-5; D gene uncertain. The germline CDR1 and CDR2 sequences are MNHNS and SASEGT. The CDR3 loop spans 14 amino acids. The CDR3 protein is CASSEDRISGPSDF. The CDR3 bases are TGTGCCAGCAGTGAAGACCGTATTTCCGGGCCATCAGACTTC.

The chain couples TRBV29-1 to TRBJ2-1; 11 bases line up with TRBD2. From germline, CDR1 is SQVTM and CDR2 ANQGSEA. This CDR3 region has 17 residues. With V trimmed by 2 bases and J by 4 bases, 10 bases remained unmatched. CDR3 nucleotides: TGCAGCGTTGAATTACTAGCGGGAGTCCCTCTTTACAATGAGCAGTTCTTC. Protein: CSVELLAGVPLYNEQFF.

About this clone itself: The junction departs from the called germline gene at one end, perhaps through a read error. V is TRBV7-9 and J is TRBJ2-6; D possibly corresponds to TRBD2 (5 bases). The CDR3 length is 14 residues. CDR1 and CDR2 from the germline V gene are SEHNR and FQNEAQ (reference sequence). The CDR3 sequence is CGVASLGGANVLTF. CDR3 bases: TGCGGGGTTGCCAGCCTGGGTGGGGCCAACGTCCTGACTTTC.

The V and J genes are TRBV5-1 and TRBJ2-2; D remains ambiguous. The V and J ends lost 5 bases and 2 bases respectively, with 10 bases between them. Germline V gene lookup returns CDR1 SGHRS and CDR2 YFSETQ. The CDR3 runs to 14 residues. CDR3 protein: CASSDKANTGELFF. Written as DNA, the CDR3 is TGCGCCAGCAGTGACAAGGCAAACACCGGGGAGCTGTTTTTT.

The chain combines TRBV5-1 with TRBJ2-1; D is undetermined. Trimming cost V 4 bases and J 1 base, with 9 bases left between them. CDR1 is SGHRS, CDR2 YFSETQ, per germline. The CDR3 extends over 14 amino acids. This CDR3 is CASSVSQSYNEQFF. In DNA, the CDR3 is TGCGCCAGCAGCGTGTCGCAGTCCTACAATGAGCAGTTCTTC.

The chain couples TRBV28 to TRBJ2-3, with 11 bases fitting TRBD2. The CDR3 has 18 residues. Germline V gene lookup returns CDR1 MDHEN and CDR2 SYDVKM. J gave up 1 base and V 1 base, and 7 bases lay outside the gene matches. The CDR3 loop reads CASSLSSSGRPRTDTQYF. CDR3 in DNA: TGTGCCAGCAGTTTATCCTCTAGCGGGAGGCCTCGCACAGATACGCAGTATTTT.

The chain joins TRBV28 to TRBJ2-2; D possibly corresponds to TRBD1 (5 bases). This CDR3 region has 17 residues. CDR1 and CDR2 from the germline V gene are MDHEN and SYDVKM. V gave up 2 bases and J gave up 6 bases, with 19 bases separating them. CDR3 protein: CASSLPKIQGRAGELFF. DNA for the CDR3: TGTGCCAGCAGTTTACCGAAAATTCAGGGAAGGGCCGGGGAGCTGTTTTTT.

This clone occurred a few times. Other DNA sequences of this sample code for an identical CDR3. This chain uses TRBV4-2 with TRBJ1-2; 7 nucleotides line up with TRBD1. Germline V gene sequence: CDR1 LGHNA, CDR2 YNFKEQ. V shed 1 base, J shed 7 bases, and the junction held 0 bases outside the gene matches. CDR3 length equals 12 residues. CDR3 nucleotide sequence: TGTGCCAGCAGCCAAGGGGACAGTGGCTACACCTTC. Protein product: CASSQGDSGYTF.

The gene calls are TRBV7-2 and TRBJ2-7; D not resolved. V lost 5 bases to trimming and J lost 4 bases, with 6 bases between them. Germline V gene sequence: CDR1 SGHTA, CDR2 FQGNSA. This CDR3 comprises 11 residues. The CDR3 nucleotides are TGTGCCAGCAGCCCATTTTACGAGCAGTACTTC. It codes for CASSPFYEQYF.

The chain couples TRBV4-1 to TRBJ1-2; the D gene is possibly TRBD1 (5 bases). The length of the CDR3 is 14 residues. Trimming shortened V by 2 bases and J by 13 bases, and 20 bases separated the two germline ends. Germline loops: CDR1 MGHRA, CDR2 YSYEKL. In DNA, the CDR3 is TGCGCCAGCAGCCAAACCGGGACGATTATAATAGGCACCTTC. This codes for CASSQTGTIIIGTF.

Notes on this clone: The same CDR3 is also encoded by other DNA sequences in this sample. V gene TRBV5-1 combines with J gene TRBJ2-5, with D maybe TRBD1 (5 bases). V was shortened by 0 bases and J by 2 bases, with 8 bases between the two germline ends. CDR1 and CDR2 from the germline V gene are SGHRS and YFSETQ. The CDR3 covers 14 residues. The CDR3: CASSLVQGQETQYF. The CDR3, as DNA: TGCGCCAGCAGCTTGGTGCAGGGACAAGAGACCCAGTACTTC.

The rearrangement joins TRBV2 to TRBJ2-2, with D possibly matching TRBD2 (6 bases). In germline, CDR1 is SNHLY, CDR2 FYNNEI. Trimming cost V 4 bases and J 4 bases, with 10 bases left between them. The CDR3 is 14 amino acids. The DNA of the CDR3 is TGTGCCAGCAGTGGGGTGGGAGGCACCGGGGAGCTGTTTTTT. This sequence encodes CASSGVGGTGELFF.

J is TRBJ2-7 and V is TRBV5-1; 7 bases agree with TRBD1. Per the germline V gene, CDR1 is SGHRS and CDR2 is YFSETQ. The CDR3 is 17 residues long. J lost 6 bases, V lost 4 bases, and 19 bases had no gene match. The CDR3 nucleotides are TGCGCCAGCAGCCCGCAGACAGGGACAAGCTCCTACATCGAGCAGTACTTC. This encodes CASSPQTGTSSYIEQYF.